These 15 T cell receptor beta chains came from one sample sequenced in a study of cytomegalovirus exposure and HLA in healthy donors. The PCR employed 60 Vbeta primers together with 13 Jbeta primers. Sequencing used immunoSEQ multiplex PCR; TCRdb keeps in-frame clones, though not all of them. The table lists roughly 120,000 clones, about 81% of them singletons, with roughly 0.99% in the top ten. The sample comprised PBMCs. These receptors were obtained from a woman aged 25 to 39 in good health and CMV-seronegative.

V is TRBV25-1 and J is TRBJ1-2; a weak D match, TRBD1 (6 bases). CDR1 and CDR2 from the germline V gene are MGHDK and SYGVNS. V was cut by 4 bases and J by 0 bases, with 12 bases left in between. This CDR3 has 15 residues. The CDR3 nucleotides read TGTGCCAGCAGTGGTACAGGGCAGCCTAACTATGGCTACACCTTC. The encoded protein is CASSGTGQPNYGYTF.

A few counts support this clone. This chain connects TRBV2 to TRBJ2-1, with a possible D match to TRBD2 (5 bases). Germline CDR1 and CDR2: SNHLY and FYNNEI. This CDR3 is 11 amino acids long. V was cut by 5 bases and J by 13 bases, with 12 bases left in between. Here the CDR3 reads CASSLERRQFF. In DNA form, the CDR3 reads TGTGCCAGCAGTTTAGAGCGGCGACAGTTCTTC.

This chain links TRBV7-9 with TRBJ2-7, with 9 bases aligning to TRBD1. This CDR3 is built from 14 residues. Trimming removed 3 bases from V and 4 bases from J; junction bases left unmatched: 4. Germline CDR1 is SEHNR and CDR2 is FQNEAQ (reference sequence). For the CDR3, the DNA is TGTGCCAGCAGCTTGGGACAGGGAATGTACGAGCAGTACTTC. Its protein product is CASSLGQGMYEQYF.

The chain is built from TRBV30 and TRBJ1-2; D gene ambiguous. The CDR3 runs to 12 residues. Germline CDR1 GTSNPN, CDR2 SVGIG (reference sequence). V lost 1 base to trimming and J lost 7 bases, with 10 bases between them. The CDR3 here is CAWSAVSPGYTF. The CDR3 region has the DNA TGTGCCTGGAGTGCGGTGTCCCCTGGCTACACCTTC.

The chain uses TRBV11-3 and TRBJ2-7; 12 bases align to TRBD2. J gave up 1 base and V 5 bases, and 9 bases lay outside the gene matches. This CDR3 comprises 17 residues. CDR1 is SGHNT, CDR2 YENEEA, per germline. CDR3 loop: CASSPHLGTSGSYEQYF. The DNA for the CDR3 is TGTGCCAGCAGCCCTCACCTAGGGACTAGCGGGTCCTACGAGCAGTACTTC.

This clone was picked up one time. V and J are TRBV7-2 and TRBJ1-2, with 8 positions matching TRBD1. V was pared by 2 bases and J by 1 base, with 6 bases of the junction left unmatched. Germline V gives CDR1 SGHTA, CDR2 FQGNSA. The CDR3 has 16 residues. CDR3 in DNA: TGTGCCAGCAGCTTAAGGGGGACAGGACTTAACTATGGCTACACCTTC. Protein sequence: CASSLRGTGLNYGYTF.

J is TRBJ2-5 and V is TRBV18, with a weak D call TRBD1 (7 bases). The CDR3 runs to 19 residues. Germline-derived CDR1 and CDR2 are KGHSH and LQKENI. Trimming removed 4 bases from V and 2 bases from J, with 26 bases in between. CDR3 sequence: CASSRPAWDSRQGQETQYF. The CDR3 nucleotides are TGTGCCAGCTCACGACCGGCGTGGGACTCCAGACAGGGACAAGAGACCCAGTACTTC. The full variable domain, with the rest looked up from reference TRBV18 and TRBJ2-5, is NAGVMQNPRHLVRRRGQEARLRCSPMKGHSHVYWYRQLPEEGLKFMVYLQKENIIDESGMPKERFSAEFPKEGPSILRIQQVVRGDSAAYFCASSRPAWDSRQGQETQYFGPGTRLLVL.

The rearrangement joins TRBV6-5 to TRBJ1-3; D gene unclear. The CDR3 sequence is 15 residues long. Trimming left V 8 bases short and J 0 bases short, with 14 bases between. Germline lookup yields CDR1 MNHEY and CDR2 SVGAGI. CDR3 region: CASYGTTVSGNTIYF. CDR3 bases: TGTGCCAGCTATGGTACCACGGTCTCTGGAAACACCATATATTTT.

The V call is TRBV5-1, the J call TRBJ2-3; TRBD2 matches 7 bases. The junction had 5 bases not matched to a gene; V was cut back by 4 bases and J by 0 bases. The CDR3 is 15 amino acids. Germline CDR1 SGHRS, CDR2 YFSETQ. The CDR3, as DNA: TGCGCCAGCAGCCCCGGGACTATTAGCACAGATACGCAGTATTTT. Amino acid sequence: CASSPGTISTDTQYF.

This chain uses TRBV5-1 with TRBJ2-5; D perhaps matches TRBD2 (6 bases). Trimming cost V 2 bases and J 10 bases, with 15 bases left between them. The germline gives CDR1 SGHRS, CDR2 YFSETQ. The CDR3 covers 13 residues. The CDR3 loop reads CASSFGQGGDQYF. The CDR3 DNA is TGCGCCAGCAGCTTCGGGCAGGGAGGTGACCAGTACTTC.

This chain joins TRBV6-5 and TRBJ2-1; tentatively, D is TRBD2 (5 bases). The CDR3 is made up of 14 amino acids. Germline values: CDR1 MNHEY, CDR2 SVGAGI. V shed 0 bases and J shed 7 bases, with 10 bases lying between them. CDR3 in DNA: TGTGCCAGCAGTTACTCTCCGGAGGCAAATGAGCAGTTCTTC. Its translation: CASSYSPEANEQFF.

V gene TRBV4-2 combines with J gene TRBJ1-2; 8 positions agree with TRBD1. After removal of 10 bases from V and 5 bases from J, the junction contained 15 bases not matched to a gene. The CDR3 is 15 amino acids. The V gene's germline CDR1 is LGHNA and CDR2 YNFKEQ. The CDR3 loop reads CATTRGTGEGYGYTF. The CDR3 DNA follows: TGTGCCACCACCAGAGGGACAGGCGAGGGTTATGGCTACACCTTC.

Only a few counts were recorded for this clone. V usage is TRBV9 and J usage is TRBJ2-3, with a possible D match to TRBD1 (6 bases). Trimming pared 0 bases from V and 6 bases from J, leaving 11 bases between. Looked up from germline, CDR1 is SGDLS and CDR2 is YYNGEE. CDR3 length: 14 amino acids. The CDR3: CASSVEVGQDTQYF. The CDR3 nucleotides are TGTGCCAGCAGCGTAGAAGTTGGACAGGATACGCAGTATTTT.

This chain uses TRBV9 with TRBJ2-7, with a possible D match to TRBD1 (6 bases). Looked up from germline, CDR1 is SGDLS and CDR2 is YYNGEE. Between the trimmed V and J ends, which lost 0 bases and 6 bases, there was a span of 13 bases. The CDR3 covers 14 residues. This chain's CDR3 is CASSVEQGRSEQYF. DNA of the CDR3: TGTGCCAGCAGCGTAGAACAGGGTCGCAGCGAGCAGTACTTC.

The chain links TRBV5-6 to TRBJ2-7, with TRBD1 matching 7 bases. CDR1 SGHDT and CDR2 YYEEEE come from the germline V gene. V was pared by 3 bases and J by 3 bases, with 12 bases of the junction left unmatched. The CDR3 is 16 residues long. The CDR3 here is CASSYTMGQLYYEQYF. The CDR3 region has the DNA TGTGCCAGCAGCTATACTATGGGACAGCTATACTACGAGCAGTACTTC.